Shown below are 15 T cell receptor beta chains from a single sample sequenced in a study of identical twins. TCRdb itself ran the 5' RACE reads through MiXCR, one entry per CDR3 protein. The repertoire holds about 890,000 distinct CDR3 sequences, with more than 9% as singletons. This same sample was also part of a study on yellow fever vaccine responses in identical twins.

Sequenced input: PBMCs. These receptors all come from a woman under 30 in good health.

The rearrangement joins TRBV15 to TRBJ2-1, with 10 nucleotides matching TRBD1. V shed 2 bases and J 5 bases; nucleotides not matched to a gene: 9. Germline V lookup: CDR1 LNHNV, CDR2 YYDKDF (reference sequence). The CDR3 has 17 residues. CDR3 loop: CATSRSRDRGSDNEQFF. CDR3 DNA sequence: TGTGCCACCAGCAGATCCCGGGACAGGGGATCGGACAATGAGCAGTTCTTC.

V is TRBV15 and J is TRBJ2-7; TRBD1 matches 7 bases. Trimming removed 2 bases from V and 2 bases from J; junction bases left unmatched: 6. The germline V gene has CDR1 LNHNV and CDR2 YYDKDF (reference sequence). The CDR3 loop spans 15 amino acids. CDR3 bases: TGTGCCACCAGCAGATACCGGGACAGCGCCTACGAGCAGTACTTC. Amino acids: CATSRYRDSAYEQYF.

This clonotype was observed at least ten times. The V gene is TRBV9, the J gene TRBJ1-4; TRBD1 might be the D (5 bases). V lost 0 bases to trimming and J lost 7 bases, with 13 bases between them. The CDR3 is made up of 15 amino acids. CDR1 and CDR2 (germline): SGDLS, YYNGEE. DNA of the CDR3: TGTGCCAGCAGCGTAGCCGGGGGGGTTACTGAAAAACTGTTTTTT. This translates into CASSVAGGVTEKLFF.

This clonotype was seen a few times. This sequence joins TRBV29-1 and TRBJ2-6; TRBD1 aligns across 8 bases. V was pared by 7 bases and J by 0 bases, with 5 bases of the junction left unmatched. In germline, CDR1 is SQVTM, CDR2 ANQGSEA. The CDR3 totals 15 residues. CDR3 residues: CSARTGGSGANVLTF. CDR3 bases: TGCAGCGCCAGAACAGGGGGCTCTGGGGCCAACGTCCTGACTTTC.

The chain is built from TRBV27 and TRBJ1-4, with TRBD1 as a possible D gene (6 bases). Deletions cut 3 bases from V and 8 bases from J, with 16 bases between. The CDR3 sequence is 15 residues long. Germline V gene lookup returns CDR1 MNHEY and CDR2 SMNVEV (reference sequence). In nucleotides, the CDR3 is TGTGCCAGCAGTTTTGGGGCAGGGGAATTGGAAAAACTGTTTTTT. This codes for CASSFGAGELEKLFF.

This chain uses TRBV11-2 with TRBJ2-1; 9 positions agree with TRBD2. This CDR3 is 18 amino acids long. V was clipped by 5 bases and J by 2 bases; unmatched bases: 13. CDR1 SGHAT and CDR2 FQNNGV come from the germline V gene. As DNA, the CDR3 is TGTGCCAGCAGCCTGACTAGCGGCCTGGTGGGAACCTACAATGAGCAGTTCTTC. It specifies CASSLTSGLVGTYNEQFF.

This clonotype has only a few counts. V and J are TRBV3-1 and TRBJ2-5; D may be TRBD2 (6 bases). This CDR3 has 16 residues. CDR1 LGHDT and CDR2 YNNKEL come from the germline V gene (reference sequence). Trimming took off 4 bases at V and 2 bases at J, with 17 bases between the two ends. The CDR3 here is CASSRVLGGGQETQYF. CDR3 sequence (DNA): TGTGCCAGCAGCCGAGTACTAGGTGGGGGGCAAGAGACCCAGTACTTC.

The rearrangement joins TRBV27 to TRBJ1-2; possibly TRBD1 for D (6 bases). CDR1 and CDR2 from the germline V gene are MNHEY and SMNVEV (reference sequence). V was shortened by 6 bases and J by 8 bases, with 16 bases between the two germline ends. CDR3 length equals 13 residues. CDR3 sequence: CASSPQTDRGYTF. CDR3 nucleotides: TGTGCCAGCAGCCCACAAACGGACAGAGGCTACACCTTC.

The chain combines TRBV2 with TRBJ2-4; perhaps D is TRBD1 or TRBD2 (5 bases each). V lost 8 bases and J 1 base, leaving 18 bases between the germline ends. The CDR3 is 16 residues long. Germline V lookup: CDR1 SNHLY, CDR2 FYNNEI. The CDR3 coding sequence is TGTGCCAGCCGAGCGAAGACGGGACCCGCCAAAAACATTCAGTACTTC. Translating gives CASRAKTGPAKNIQYF.

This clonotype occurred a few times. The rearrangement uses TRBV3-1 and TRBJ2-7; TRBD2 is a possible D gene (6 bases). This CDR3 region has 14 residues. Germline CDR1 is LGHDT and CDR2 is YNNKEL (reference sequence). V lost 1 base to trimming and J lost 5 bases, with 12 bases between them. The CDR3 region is CASSQAAGRDEQYF. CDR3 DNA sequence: TGTGCCAGCAGCCAAGCGGCGGGACGGGACGAGCAGTACTTC.

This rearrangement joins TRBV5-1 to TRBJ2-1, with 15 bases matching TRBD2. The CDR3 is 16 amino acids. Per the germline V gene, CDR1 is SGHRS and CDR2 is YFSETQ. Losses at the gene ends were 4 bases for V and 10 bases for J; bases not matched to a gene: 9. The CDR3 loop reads CASSTGLAGGPGEQFF. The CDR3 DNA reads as TGCGCCAGCAGCACCGGACTAGCGGGAGGGCCAGGCGAGCAGTTCTTC.

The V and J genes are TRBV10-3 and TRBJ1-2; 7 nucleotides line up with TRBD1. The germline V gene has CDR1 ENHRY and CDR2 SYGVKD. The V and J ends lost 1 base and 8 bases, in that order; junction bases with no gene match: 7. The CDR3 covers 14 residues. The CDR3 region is CAISEWGTAGGYTF. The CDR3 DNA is TGTGCCATCAGTGAGTGGGGGACAGCCGGAGGCTACACCTTC.

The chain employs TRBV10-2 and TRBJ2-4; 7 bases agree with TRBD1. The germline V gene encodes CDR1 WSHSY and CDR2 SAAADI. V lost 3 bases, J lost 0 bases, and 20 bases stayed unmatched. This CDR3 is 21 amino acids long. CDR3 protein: CASSEYRPTGLVRLAKNIQYF. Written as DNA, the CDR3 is TGCGCCAGCAGTGAATATCGCCCGACAGGGCTGGTTAGACTAGCCAAAAACATTCAGTACTTC.

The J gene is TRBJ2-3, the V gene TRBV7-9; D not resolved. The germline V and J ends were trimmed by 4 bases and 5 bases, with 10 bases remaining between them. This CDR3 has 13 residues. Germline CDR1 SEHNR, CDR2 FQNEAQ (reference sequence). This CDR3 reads CASSSAPGDTQYF. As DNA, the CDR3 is TGTGCCAGCAGCTCCGCCCCCGGAGATACGCAGTATTTT.

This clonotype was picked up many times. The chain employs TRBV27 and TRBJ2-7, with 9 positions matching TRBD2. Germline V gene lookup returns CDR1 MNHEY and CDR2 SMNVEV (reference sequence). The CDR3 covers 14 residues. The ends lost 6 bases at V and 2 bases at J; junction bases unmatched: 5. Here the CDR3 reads CASSLSGRTYEQYF. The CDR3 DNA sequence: TGTGCCAGCAGCCTTAGCGGGAGAACCTACGAGCAGTACTTC.